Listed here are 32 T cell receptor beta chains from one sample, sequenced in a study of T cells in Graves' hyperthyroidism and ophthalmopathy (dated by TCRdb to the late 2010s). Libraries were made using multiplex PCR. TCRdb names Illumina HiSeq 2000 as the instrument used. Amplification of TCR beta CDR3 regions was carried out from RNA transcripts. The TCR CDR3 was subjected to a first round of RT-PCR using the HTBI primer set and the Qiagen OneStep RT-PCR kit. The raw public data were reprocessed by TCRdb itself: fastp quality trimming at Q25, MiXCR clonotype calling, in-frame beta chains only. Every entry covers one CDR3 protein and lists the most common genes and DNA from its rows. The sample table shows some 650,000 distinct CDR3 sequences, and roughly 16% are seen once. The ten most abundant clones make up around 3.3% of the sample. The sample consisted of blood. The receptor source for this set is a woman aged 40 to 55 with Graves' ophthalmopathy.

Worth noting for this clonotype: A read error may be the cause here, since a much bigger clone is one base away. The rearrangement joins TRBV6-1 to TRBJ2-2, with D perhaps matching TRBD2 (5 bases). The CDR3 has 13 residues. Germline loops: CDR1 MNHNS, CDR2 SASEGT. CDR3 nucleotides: TGTGCCAGCAGCCGGGATGACACCGGGGAGCTGTCTTTT. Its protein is CASSRDDTGELSF.

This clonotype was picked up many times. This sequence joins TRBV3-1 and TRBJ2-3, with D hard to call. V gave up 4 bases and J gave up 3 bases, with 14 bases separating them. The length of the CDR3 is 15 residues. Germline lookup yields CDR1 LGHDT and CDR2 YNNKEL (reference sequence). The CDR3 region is CASSRGFGYTDTQYF. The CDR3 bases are TGTGCCAGCAGCCGGGGTTTTGGGTATACAGATACGCAGTATTTT.

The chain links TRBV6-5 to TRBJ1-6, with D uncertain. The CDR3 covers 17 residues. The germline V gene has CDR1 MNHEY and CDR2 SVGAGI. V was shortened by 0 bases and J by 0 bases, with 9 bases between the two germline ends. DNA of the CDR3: TGTGCCAGCAGTTACTCGTACCGAGGCTCCTATAATTCACCCCTCCACTTT. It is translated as CASSYSYRGSYNSPLHF.

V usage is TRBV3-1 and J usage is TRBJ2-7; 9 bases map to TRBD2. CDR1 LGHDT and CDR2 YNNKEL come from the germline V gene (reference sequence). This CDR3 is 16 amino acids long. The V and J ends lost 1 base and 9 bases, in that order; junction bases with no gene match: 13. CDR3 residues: CASSQGFGSGSWAQYF. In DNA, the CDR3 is TGTGCCAGCAGCCAAGGATTTGGTAGCGGGAGCTGGGCGCAGTACTTC.

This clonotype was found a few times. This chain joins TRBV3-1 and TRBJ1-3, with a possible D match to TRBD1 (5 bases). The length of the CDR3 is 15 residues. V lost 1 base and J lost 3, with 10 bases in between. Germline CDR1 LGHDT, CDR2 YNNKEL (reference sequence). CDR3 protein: CASSQGSQGGNTIYF. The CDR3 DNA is TGTGCCAGCAGCCAAGGCTCTCAGGGTGGAAACACCATATATTTT.

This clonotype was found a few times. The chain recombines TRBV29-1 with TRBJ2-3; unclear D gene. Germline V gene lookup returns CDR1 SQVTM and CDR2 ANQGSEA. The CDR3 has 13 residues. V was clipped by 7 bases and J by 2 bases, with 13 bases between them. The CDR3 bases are TGCAGCGCTAGGGCCTCACCCACAGATACGCAGTATTTT. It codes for CSARASPTDTQYF.

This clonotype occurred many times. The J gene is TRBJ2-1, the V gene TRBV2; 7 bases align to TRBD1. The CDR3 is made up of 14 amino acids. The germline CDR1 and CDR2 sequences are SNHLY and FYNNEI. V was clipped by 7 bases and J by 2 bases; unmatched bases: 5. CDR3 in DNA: TGTGCCAGCATATTCCAGGGGGCCTACAATGAGCAGTTCTTC. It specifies CASIFQGAYNEQFF.

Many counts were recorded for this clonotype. CDR3 sequence (DNA): TGTGCCACCAGCAGAGATTTGGGGAATTCACCCCTCCACTTT. Amino acid sequence: CATSRDLGNSPLHF. The V call is TRBV15, the J call TRBJ1-6; no firm D call. V lost 0 bases, J lost 7 bases, and 7 bases lay in between. Germline V gives CDR1 LNHNV, CDR2 YYDKDF (reference sequence). This CDR3 region has 14 residues.

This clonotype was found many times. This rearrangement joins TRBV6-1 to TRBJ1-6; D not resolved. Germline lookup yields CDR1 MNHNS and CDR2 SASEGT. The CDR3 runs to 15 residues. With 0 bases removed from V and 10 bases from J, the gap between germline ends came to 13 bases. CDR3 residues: CASSEALDGGSPLHF. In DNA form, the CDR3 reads TGTGCCAGCAGTGAAGCGCTGGACGGAGGGTCACCCCTCCACTTT.

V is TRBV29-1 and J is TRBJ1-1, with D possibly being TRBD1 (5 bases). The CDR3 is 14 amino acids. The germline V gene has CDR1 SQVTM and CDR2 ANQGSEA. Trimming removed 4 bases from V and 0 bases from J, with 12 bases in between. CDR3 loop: CSVGAGAVNTEAFF. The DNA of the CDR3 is TGCAGCGTTGGGGCCGGGGCCGTGAACACTGAAGCTTTCTTT.

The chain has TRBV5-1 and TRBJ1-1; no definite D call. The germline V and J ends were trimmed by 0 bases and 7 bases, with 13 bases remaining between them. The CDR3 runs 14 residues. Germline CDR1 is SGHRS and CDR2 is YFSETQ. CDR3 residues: CASSLGYNGGEAFF. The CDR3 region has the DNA TGCGCCAGCAGCTTGGGGTACAACGGCGGTGAAGCTTTCTTT. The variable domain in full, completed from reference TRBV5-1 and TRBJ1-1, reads KAGVTQTPRYLIKTRGQQVTLSCSPISGHRSVSWYQQTPGQGLQFLFEYFSETQRNKGNFPGRFSGRQFSNSRSEMNVSTLELGDSALYLCASSLGYNGGEAFFGQGTRLTVV.

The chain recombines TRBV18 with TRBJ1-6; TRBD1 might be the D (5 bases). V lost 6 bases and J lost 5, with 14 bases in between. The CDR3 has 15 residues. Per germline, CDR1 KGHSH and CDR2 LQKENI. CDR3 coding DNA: TGTGCCAGCTCCCCTCCGGGACGGGATAATTCACCCCTCCACTTT. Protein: CASSPPGRDNSPLHF.

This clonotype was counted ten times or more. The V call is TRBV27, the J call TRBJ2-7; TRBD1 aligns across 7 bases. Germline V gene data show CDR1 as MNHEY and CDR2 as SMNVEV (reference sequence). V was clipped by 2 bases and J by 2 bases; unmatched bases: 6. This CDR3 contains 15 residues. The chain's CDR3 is CASSLAPGQPYEQYF. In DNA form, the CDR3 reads TGTGCCAGCAGTTTAGCACCGGGACAGCCCTACGAGCAGTACTTC.

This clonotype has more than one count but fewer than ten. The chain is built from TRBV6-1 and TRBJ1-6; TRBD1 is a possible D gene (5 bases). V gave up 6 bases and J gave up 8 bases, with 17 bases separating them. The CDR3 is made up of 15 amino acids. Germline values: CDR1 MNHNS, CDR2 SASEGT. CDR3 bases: TGTGCCAGCAGCCTGGAAGGGGCGGCGGATTCACCCCTCCACTTT. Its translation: CASSLEGAADSPLHF.

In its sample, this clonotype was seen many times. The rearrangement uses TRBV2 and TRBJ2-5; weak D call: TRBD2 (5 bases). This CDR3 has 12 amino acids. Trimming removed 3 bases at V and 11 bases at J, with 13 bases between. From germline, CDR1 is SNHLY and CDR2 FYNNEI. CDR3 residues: CASSDRLTAQYF. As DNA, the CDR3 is TGTGCCAGCAGTGACCGACTAACCGCTCAGTACTTC.

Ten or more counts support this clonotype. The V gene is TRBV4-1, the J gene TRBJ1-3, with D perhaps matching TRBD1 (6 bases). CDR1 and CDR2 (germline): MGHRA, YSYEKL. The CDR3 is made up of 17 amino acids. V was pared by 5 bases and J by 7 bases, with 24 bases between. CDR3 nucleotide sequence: TGCGCCAGCAGCTCAAGCCCAACAACAGGGTTCGCGAACACCATATATTTT. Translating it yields CASSSSPTTGFANTIYF.

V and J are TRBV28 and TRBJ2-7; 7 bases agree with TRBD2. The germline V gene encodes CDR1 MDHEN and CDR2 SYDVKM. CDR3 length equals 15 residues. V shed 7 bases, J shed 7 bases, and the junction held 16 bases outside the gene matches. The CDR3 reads CASTPWGGPGREQYF. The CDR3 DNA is TGTGCCAGCACCCCATGGGGGGGACCCGGTAGGGAGCAGTACTTC.

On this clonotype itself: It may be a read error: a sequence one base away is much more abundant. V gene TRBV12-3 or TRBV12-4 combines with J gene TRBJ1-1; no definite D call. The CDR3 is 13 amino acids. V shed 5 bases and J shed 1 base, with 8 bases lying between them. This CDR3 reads CASSTRQNTEAFF. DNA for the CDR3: TGTGCCAGCAGTACTAGACAGAACACTGAAGCTTTCTTT.

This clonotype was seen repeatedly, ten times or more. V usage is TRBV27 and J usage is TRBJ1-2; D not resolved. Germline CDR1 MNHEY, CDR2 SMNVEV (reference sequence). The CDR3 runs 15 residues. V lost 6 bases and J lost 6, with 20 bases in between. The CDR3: CASSFQRAGFDGYTF. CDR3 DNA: TGTGCCAGCAGCTTCCAAAGGGCGGGGTTCGATGGCTACACCTTC.

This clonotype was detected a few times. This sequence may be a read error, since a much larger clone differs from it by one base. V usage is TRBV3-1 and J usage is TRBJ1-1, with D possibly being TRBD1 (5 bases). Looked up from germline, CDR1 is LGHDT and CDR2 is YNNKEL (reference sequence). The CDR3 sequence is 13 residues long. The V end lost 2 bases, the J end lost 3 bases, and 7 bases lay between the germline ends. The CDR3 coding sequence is TGTGCCAGCAGCCAAATGGGGGACACTGAAGCTTTCTTT. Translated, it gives CASSQMGDTEAFF.

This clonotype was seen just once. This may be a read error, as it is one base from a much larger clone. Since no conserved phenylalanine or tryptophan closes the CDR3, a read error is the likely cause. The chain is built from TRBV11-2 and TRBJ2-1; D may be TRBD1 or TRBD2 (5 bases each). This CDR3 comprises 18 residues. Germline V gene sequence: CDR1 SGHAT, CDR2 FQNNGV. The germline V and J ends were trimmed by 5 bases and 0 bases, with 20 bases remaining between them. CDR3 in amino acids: CASSIYRDLSGSYNEQFS. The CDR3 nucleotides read TGTGCCAGCAGCATCTACCGGGACCTCTCGGGCTCCTACAATGAGCAGTTCTCC.

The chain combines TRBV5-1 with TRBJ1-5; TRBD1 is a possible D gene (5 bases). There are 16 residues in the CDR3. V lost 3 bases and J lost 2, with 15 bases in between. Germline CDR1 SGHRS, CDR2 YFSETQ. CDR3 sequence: CASSSDPGEGNQPQHF. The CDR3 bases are TGCGCCAGCAGCTCAGACCCGGGGGAAGGCAATCAGCCCCAGCATTTT. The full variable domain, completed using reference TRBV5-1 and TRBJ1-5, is KAGVTQTPRYLIKTRGQQVTLSCSPISGHRSVSWYQQTPGQGLQFLFEYFSETQRNKGNFPGRFSGRQFSNSRSEMNVSTLELGDSALYLCASSSDPGEGNQPQHFGDGTRLSIL.

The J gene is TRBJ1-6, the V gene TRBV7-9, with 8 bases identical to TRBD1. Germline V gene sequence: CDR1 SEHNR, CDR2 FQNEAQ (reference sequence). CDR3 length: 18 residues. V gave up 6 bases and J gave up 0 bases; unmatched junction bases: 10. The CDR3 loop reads CASRAGQGVSSYNSPLHF. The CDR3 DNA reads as TGTGCCAGCAGAGCAGGACAGGGCGTCAGCTCCTATAATTCACCCCTCCACTTT.

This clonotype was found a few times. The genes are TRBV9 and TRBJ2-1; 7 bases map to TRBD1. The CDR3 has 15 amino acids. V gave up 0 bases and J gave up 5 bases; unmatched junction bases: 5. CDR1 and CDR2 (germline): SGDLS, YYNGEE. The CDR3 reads CASSVVEGANNEQFF. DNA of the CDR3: TGTGCCAGCAGCGTAGTAGAGGGGGCCAACAATGAGCAGTTCTTC.

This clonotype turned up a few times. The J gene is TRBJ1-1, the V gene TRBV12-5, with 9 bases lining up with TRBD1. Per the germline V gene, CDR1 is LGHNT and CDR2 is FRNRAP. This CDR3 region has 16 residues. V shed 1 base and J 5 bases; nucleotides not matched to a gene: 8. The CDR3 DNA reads TGTGCTAGTGGTTTGGACCCGGGACAGGGTGCGACTGAAGCTTTCTTT. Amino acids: CASGLDPGQGATEAFF.

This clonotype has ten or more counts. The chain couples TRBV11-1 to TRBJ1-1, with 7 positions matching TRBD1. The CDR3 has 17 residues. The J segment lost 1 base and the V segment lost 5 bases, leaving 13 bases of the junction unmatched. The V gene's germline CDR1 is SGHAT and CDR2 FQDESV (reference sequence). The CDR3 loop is CASSPSIGGASNTEAFF. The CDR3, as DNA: TGTGCCAGCAGCCCCTCCATAGGGGGCGCATCGAACACTGAAGCTTTCTTT.

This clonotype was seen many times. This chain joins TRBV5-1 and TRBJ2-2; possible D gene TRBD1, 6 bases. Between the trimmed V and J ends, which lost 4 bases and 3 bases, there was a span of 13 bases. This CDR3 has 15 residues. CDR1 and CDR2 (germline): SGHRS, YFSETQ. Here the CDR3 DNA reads TGCGCCAGCAGCGCCACAGGGACCGACACCGGGGAGCTGTTTTTT. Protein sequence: CASSATGTDTGELFF.

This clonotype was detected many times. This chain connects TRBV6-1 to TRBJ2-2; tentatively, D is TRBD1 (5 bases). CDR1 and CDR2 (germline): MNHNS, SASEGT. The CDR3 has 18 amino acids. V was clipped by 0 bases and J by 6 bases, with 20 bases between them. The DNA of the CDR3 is TGTGCCAGCAGTGAAGCCTTAGCAGGACAACGAGGAGCCGGGGAGCTGTTTTTT. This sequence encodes CASSEALAGQRGAGELFF.

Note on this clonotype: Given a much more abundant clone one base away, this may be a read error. The CDR3 sequence: CVSSLAEGNGNTIYF. For the CDR3, the DNA is TGTGTCAGCAGCTTGGCCGAGGGGAATGGAAACACCATATATTTT. The chain links TRBV5-4 to TRBJ1-3, with a weak D call TRBD1 (5 bases). The CDR3 is made up of 15 amino acids. Germline assignment: CDR1 SGHNT and CDR2 YYREEE (reference sequence).

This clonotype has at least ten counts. CDR3 sequence: CASSPRNPTPTDTQYF. The CDR3 coding sequence is TGTGCCAGCTCACCACGAAACCCAACCCCCACAGATACGCAGTATTTT. V gene TRBV18 combines with J gene TRBJ2-3; D is unclear. V lost 1 base, J lost 2 bases, and 13 bases lay in between. The CDR3 spans 16 residues. The germline V gene has CDR1 KGHSH and CDR2 LQKENI.

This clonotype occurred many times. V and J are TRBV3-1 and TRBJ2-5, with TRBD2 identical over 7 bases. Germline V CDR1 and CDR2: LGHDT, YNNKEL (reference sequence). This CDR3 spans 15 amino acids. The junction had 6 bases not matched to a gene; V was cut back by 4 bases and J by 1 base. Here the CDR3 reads CASSRASGPQETQYF. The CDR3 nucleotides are TGTGCCAGCAGCCGAGCTAGCGGACCCCAAGAGACCCAGTACTTC.

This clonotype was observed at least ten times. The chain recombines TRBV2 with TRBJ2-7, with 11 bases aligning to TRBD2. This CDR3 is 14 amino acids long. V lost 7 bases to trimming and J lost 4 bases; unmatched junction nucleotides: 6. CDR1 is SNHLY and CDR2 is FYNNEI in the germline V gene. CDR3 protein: CASKPGTSGYEQYF. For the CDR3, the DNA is TGTGCCAGCAAACCCGGGACTAGCGGTTACGAGCAGTACTTC.